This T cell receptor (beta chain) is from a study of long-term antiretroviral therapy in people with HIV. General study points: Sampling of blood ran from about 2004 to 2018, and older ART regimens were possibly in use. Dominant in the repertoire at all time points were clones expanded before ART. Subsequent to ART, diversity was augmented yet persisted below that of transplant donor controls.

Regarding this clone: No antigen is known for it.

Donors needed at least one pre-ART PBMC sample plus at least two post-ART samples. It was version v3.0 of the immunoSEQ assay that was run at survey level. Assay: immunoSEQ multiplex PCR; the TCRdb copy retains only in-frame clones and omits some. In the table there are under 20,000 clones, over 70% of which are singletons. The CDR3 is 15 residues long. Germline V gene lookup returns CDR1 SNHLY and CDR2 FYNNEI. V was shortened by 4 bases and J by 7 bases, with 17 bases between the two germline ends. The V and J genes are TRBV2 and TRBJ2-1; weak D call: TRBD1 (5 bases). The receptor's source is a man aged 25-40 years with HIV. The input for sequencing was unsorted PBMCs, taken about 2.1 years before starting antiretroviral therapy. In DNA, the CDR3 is TGTGCCAGCAGTGTCAGACAGAACCCTGGGAATGAGCAGTTCTTC. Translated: CASSVRQNPGNEQFF.